Following are 8 T cell receptor beta chains from one sample sequenced in a study of T cell responses to AZD1222 COVID-19 vaccine (dated by TCRdb to about 2021). The sample's time point label, in plain terms: baseline before first vaccination. Library preparation was by the immunoSEQ multiplex PCR assay. Drawn from immuneACCESS, this table holds only the in-frame rearrangements with V and J called that TCRdb kept. Clones are partly lost; checked studies trace under half to an unresolved V gene and leave the rest unexplained. In all, the sample holds around 150,000 clones, and 85% to 95% of those were seen once. Of the sample, over 0.95% is held by the ten largest clones. Sequenced here: peripheral blood, sampled on day 0 of AZD1222 vaccination. Receptors were obtained from an adult in good health.

This chain joins TRBV27 and TRBJ1-1; 7 bases are a match to TRBD1. J was trimmed by 4 bases and V by 2 bases; bases with no gene match: 4. The CDR3 runs to 14 residues. Germline V gene lookup returns CDR1 MNHEY and CDR2 SMNVEV (reference sequence). The CDR3, as DNA: TGTGCCAGCAGTTTACGGACAGGAGGCACTGAAGCTTTCTTT. Translating gives CASSLRTGGTEAFF.

The rearrangement links TRBV7-9 to TRBJ2-2; a possible D gene is TRBD1 (5 bases). Germline CDR1 is SEHNR and CDR2 is FQNEAQ (reference sequence). V gave up 3 bases and J gave up 1 base, with 12 bases separating them. CDR3 size: 16 residues. As DNA, the CDR3 is TGTGCCAGCAGCTTTATAAGGGGTTTGAACACCGGGGAGCTGTTTTTT. Amino acid sequence: CASSFIRGLNTGELFF.

This clone came up once. The V and J genes are TRBV2 and TRBJ2-3; TRBD1 might be the D (5 bases). This CDR3 comprises 14 residues. The germline V gene has CDR1 SNHLY and CDR2 FYNNEI. V lost 7 bases and J lost 1, with 12 bases in between. In DNA form, the CDR3 reads TGTGCCAGCAACACCAGGGTGGGCACAGATACGCAGTATTTT. Translating gives CASNTRVGTDTQYF.

The V gene is TRBV6-2 or TRBV6-3, the J gene TRBJ1-2, with a possible D match to TRBD1 (5 bases). Deletions cut 5 bases from V and 3 bases from J, with 16 bases between. Looked up from germline, CDR1 is MNHEY and CDR2 is SVGEGT. The CDR3 is 15 amino acids. The CDR3 bases are TGTGCCAGCAGTACTACCCGGGACCCGGACTATGGCTACACCTTC. As protein: CASSTTRDPDYGYTF.

In DNA form, the CDR3 reads TGTGCCAGCACAGAAAGACTGGGCTATGGCTACACCTTC. Its protein product is CASTERLGYGYTF. The V gene is TRBV6-5, the J gene TRBJ1-2; D remains unclear. The CDR3 totals 13 residues. Per the germline V gene, CDR1 is MNHEY and CDR2 is SVGAGI. The germline V and J ends were trimmed by 7 bases and 4 bases, with 13 bases remaining between them.

This sequence joins TRBV4-1 and TRBJ1-5; 12 bases are shared with TRBD1. Trimming took 0 bases from V and 4 from J; bases not matched to a gene: 4. Germline assignment: CDR1 MGHRA and CDR2 YSYEKL. This CDR3 region has 17 residues. The CDR3 DNA is TGCGCCAGCAGCCAAGATGTGGGACAGGGGGCGAATCAGCCCCAGCATTTT. Translated: CASSQDVGQGANQPQHF.

This clone appeared a single time. The gene calls are TRBV7-9 and TRBJ2-7; no clear D gene. Germline CDR1 reads SEHNR; CDR2 reads FQNEAQ (reference sequence). V was pared by 4 bases and J by 9 bases, with 7 bases between. The CDR3 has 10 amino acids. Here the CDR3 reads CASSSVGQYV. CDR3 sequence (DNA): TGTGCCAGCAGCTCGGTTGGGCAGTACGTC.

The chain has TRBV28 and TRBJ1-1; D call uncertain. Between the trimmed V and J ends, which lost 4 bases and 4 bases, there was a span of 16 bases. Germline lookup yields CDR1 MDHEN and CDR2 SYDVKM. The CDR3 spans 15 residues. This chain's CDR3 is CASSSRNMEGTEAFF. The CDR3 DNA reads as TGTGCCAGCAGTTCCCGCAACATGGAGGGCACTGAAGCTTTCTTT.